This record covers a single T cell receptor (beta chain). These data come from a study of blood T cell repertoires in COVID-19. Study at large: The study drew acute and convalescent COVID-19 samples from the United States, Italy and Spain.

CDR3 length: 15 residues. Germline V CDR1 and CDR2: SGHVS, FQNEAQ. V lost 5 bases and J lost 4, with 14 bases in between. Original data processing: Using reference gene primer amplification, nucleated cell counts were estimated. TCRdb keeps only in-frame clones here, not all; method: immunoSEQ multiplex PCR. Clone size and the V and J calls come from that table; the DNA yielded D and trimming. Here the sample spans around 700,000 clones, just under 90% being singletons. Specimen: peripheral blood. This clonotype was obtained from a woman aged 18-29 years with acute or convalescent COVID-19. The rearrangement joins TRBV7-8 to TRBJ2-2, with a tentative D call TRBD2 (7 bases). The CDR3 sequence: CASSPSAGATGELFF. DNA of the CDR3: TGTGCCAGCAGCCCATCCGCGGGGGCCACCGGGGAGCTGTTTTTT.